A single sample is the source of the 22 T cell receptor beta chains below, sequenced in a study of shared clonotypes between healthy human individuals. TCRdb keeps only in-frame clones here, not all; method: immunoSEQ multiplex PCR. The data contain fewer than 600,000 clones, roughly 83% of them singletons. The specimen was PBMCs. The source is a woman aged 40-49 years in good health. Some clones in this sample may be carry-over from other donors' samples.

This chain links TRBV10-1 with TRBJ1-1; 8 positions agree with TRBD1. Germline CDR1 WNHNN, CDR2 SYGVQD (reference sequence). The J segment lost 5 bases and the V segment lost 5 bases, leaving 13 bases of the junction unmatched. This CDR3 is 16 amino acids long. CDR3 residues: CASSLGAQGARTEAFF. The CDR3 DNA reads TGCGCCAGCAGTTTAGGGGCCCAGGGGGCCAGAACTGAAGCTTTCTTT.

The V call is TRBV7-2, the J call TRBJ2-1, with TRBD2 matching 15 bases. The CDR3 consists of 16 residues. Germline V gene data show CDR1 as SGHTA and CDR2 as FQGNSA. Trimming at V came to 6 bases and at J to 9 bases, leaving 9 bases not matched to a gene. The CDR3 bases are TGTGCCAGCAGTCGGACTAGCGGGAGGGCCAGGAGTGAGCAGTTCTTC. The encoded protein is CASSRTSGRARSEQFF.

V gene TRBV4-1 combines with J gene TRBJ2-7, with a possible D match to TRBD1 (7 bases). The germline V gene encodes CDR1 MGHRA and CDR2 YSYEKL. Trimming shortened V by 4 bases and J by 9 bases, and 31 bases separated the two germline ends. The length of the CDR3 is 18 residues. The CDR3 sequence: CASSPGRGEAGGLQRQYF. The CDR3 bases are TGCGCCAGCAGCCCCGGACGCGGTGAGGCAGGGGGGTTACAGAGGCAGTACTTC.

DNA of the CDR3: TGTGCCAGTAGTTCACCCGAGGGCCCAGCTTCCTACAATGAGCAGTTCTTC. It encodes CASSSPEGPASYNEQFF. This chain links TRBV19 with TRBJ2-1, with D possibly matching TRBD2 (5 bases). The CDR3 totals 17 residues. V lost 5 bases and J 1 base, leaving 18 bases between the germline ends. Germline values: CDR1 LNHDA, CDR2 SQIVND (reference sequence).

CDR3: CASSPLGASGYTF. CDR3 DNA sequence: TGTGCCAGCAGCCCCCTAGGTGCAAGTGGCTACACCTTC. This rearrangement joins TRBV7-2 to TRBJ1-2; D not resolved. The CDR3 is made up of 13 amino acids. CDR1 and CDR2 (germline): SGHTA, FQGNSA. V was shortened by 5 bases and J by 7 bases, with 14 bases between the two germline ends.

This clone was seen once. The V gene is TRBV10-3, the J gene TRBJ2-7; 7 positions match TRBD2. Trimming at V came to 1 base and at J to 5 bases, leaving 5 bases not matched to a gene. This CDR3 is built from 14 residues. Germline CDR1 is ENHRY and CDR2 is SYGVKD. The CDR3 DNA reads TGTGCCATCAGTGAGTGGGTGGGAGGGAACGAGCAGTACTTC. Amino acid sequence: CAISEWVGGNEQYF.

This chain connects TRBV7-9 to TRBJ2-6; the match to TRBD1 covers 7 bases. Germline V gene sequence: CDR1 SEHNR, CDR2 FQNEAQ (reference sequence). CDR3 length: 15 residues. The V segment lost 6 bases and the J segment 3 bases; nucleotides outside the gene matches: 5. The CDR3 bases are TGTGCCAGCAGTCAACAGGGGTTTGGGGCCAACGTCCTGACTTTC. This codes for CASSQQGFGANVLTF. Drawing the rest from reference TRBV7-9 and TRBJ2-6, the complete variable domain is DTGVSQNPRHKITKRGQNVTFRCDPISEHNRLYWYRQTLGQGPEFLTYFQNEAQLEKSRLLSDRFSAERPKGSFSTLEIQRTEQGDSAMYLCASSQQGFGANVLTFGAGSRLTVL.

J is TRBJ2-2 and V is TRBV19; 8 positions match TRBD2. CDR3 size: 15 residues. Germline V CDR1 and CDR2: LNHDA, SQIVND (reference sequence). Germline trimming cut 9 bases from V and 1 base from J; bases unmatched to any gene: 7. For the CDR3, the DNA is TGTGCCAGCGAGACGCTAGCGGGGAACACCGGGGAGCTGTTTTTT. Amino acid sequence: CASETLAGNTGELFF.

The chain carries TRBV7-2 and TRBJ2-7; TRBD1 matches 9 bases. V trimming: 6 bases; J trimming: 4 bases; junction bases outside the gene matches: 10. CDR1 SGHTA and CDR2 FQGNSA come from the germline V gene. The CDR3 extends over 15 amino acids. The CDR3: CASRQRIGTGYEQYF. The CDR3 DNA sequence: TGTGCCAGCAGACAGAGAATTGGGACAGGGTACGAGCAGTACTTC.

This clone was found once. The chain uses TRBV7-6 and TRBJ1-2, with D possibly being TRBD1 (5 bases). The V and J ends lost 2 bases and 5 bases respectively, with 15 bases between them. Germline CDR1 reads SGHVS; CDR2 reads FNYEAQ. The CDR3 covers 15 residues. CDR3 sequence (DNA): TGTGCCAGCAGCTTAATGGCGACAGCTTCATATGGCTACACCTTC. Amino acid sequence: CASSLMATASYGYTF.

The CDR3 is CASSLGTYGYTF. The CDR3 DNA follows: TGTGCCAGCAGCTTAGGCACCTATGGCTACACCTTC. V is TRBV11-2 and J is TRBJ1-2; no firm D call. CDR1 and CDR2 (germline): SGHAT, FQNNGV. V lost 1 base and J 4 bases, leaving 4 bases between the germline ends. The CDR3 length is 12 residues.

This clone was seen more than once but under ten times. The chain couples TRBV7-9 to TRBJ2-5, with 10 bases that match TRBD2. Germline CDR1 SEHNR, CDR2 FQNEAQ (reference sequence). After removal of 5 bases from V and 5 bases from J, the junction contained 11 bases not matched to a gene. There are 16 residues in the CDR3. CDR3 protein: CASSPRLGTSVETQYF. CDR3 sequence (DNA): TGTGCCAGCAGCCCAAGACTGGGGACTAGCGTTGAGACCCAGTACTTC.

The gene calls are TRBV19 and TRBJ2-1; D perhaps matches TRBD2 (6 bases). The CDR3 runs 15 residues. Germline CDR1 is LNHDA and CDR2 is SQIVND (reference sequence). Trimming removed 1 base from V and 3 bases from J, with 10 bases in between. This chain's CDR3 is CASSIGGLHYNEQFF. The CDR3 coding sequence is TGTGCCAGTAGTATAGGGGGACTTCACTACAATGAGCAGTTCTTC.

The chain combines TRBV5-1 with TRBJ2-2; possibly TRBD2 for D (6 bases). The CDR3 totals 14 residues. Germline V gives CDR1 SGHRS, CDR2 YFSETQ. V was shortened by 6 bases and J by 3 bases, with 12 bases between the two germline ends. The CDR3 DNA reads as TGCGCCAGCACGGAGGGCCTGGACACCGGGGAGCTGTTTTTT. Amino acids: CASTEGLDTGELFF.

The DNA of the CDR3 is TGCGCCAGCAGCTTGGCGCTAGCGGGAGTATCTGGGGCCAACGTCCTGACTTTC. It translates to CASSLALAGVSGANVLTF. The chain recombines TRBV5-1 with TRBJ2-6; 10 bases fit TRBD2. V lost 0 bases to trimming and J lost 1 base; unmatched junction nucleotides: 4. The CDR3 sequence is 18 residues long. CDR1 SGHRS and CDR2 YFSETQ come from the germline V gene.

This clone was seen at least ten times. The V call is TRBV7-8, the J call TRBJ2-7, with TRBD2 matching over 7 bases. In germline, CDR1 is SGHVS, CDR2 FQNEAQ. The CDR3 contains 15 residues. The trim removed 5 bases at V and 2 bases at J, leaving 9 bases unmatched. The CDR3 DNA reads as TGTGCCAGCAGCCTTAGCGGGTATTCCGCCTACGAGCAGTACTTC. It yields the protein CASSLSGYSAYEQYF.

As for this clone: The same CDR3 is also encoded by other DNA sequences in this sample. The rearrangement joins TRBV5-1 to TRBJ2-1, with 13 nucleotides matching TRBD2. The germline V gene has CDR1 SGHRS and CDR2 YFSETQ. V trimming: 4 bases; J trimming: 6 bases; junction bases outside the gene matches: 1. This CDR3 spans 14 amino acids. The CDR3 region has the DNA TGCGCCAGCAGCAGGACTAGCGGGAGCAATGAGCAGTTCTTC. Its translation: CASSRTSGSNEQFF.

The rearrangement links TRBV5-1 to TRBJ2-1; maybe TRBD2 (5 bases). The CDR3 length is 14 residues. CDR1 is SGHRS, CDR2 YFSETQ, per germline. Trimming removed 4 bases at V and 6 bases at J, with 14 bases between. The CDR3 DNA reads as TGCGCCAGCAGCGGCGGCCCTGAGGGCAATGAGCAGTTCTTC. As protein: CASSGGPEGNEQFF.

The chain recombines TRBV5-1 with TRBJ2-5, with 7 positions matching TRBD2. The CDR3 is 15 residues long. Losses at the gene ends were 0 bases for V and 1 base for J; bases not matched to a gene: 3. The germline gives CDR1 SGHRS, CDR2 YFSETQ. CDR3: CASSLEVAGQETQYF. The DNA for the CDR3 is TGCGCCAGCAGCTTGGAGGTAGCGGGCCAAGAGACCCAGTACTTC.

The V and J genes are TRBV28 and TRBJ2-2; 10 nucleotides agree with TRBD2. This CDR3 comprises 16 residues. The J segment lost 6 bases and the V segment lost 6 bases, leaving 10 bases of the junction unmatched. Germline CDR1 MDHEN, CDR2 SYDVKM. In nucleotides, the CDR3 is TGTGCCAGCAGGGCCGCTAGCGGGAGAAGGGCCGGGGAGCTGTTTTTT. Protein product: CASRAASGRRAGELFF.

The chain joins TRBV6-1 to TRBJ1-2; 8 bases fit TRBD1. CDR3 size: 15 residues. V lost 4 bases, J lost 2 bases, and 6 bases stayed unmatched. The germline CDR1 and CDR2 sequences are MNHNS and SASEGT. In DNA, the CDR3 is TGTGCCAGCAGTGTACGGACAGGGACAAACTATGGCTACACCTTC. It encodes CASSVRTGTNYGYTF.

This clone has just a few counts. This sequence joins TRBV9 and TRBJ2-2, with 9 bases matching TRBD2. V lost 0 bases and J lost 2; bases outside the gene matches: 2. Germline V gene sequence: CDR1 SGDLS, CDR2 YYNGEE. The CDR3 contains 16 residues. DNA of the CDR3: TGTGCCAGCAGCGTAGCGACTAGCGGAAACACCGGGGAGCTGTTTTTT. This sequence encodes CASSVATSGNTGELFF.